The 28 T cell receptor beta chains below come from one sample, sequenced in a study of T cells in Graves' hyperthyroidism and ophthalmopathy. The TCR beta CDR3 regions underwent amplification using RNA transcripts as the source. First-round RT-PCR targeting the TCR CDR3 was performed with the HTBI primer set. TCRdb re-called the multiplex PCR reads through MiXCR, storing one row per CDR3 protein. The repertoire includes fewer than 250,000 distinct CDR3 sequences, roughly a sixth of them detected once, and 50% sits in the top ten. What was sequenced was blood. All receptors derive from a man between 50 and 59 years old with Graves' hyperthyroidism.

The V call is TRBV12-3 or TRBV12-4, the J call TRBJ2-2; D assignment may be TRBD1 or TRBD2 (5 bases each). V was clipped by 6 bases and J by 1 base, with 9 bases between them. This CDR3 region has 14 residues. CDR3 residues: CASRGRMNTGELFF. The CDR3 DNA sequence: TGTGCCAGCAGGGGACGGATGAACACCGGGGAGCTGTTTTTT.

The table lists this clonotype with a few counts. The chain has TRBV20-1 and TRBJ2-1, with D perhaps matching TRBD1 (6 bases). The V end lost 5 bases, the J end lost 5 bases, and 28 bases lay between the germline ends. Germline V lookup: CDR1 DFQATT, CDR2 SNEGSKA (reference sequence). CDR3 size: 18 residues. CDR3 amino acids: CSAGGLLLVFNGHNEQFF. In nucleotides, the CDR3 is TGCAGTGCTGGGGGCCTCCTTCTAGTTTTTAATGGCCACAATGAGCAGTTCTTC.

This clonotype was counted at least ten times. This chain uses TRBV3-2 with TRBJ2-1; the table calls TRBD2, which could not be checked here. TRBV3-2 represents a pseudogene. The CDR3 contains 18 residues. CDR3 protein: CASSQYSPRSIRYNEQFF. CDR3 bases: TGTGCCAGCAGCCAATACTCCCCGAGGTCTATACGATACAATGAGCAGTTCTTC.

This clonotype has at least ten counts. The J gene is TRBJ2-1, the V gene TRBV7-2; 8 bases match TRBD2. The V gene's germline CDR1 is SGHTA and CDR2 FQGNSA. The CDR3 is 16 residues long. J lost 9 bases, V lost 4 bases, and 14 bases had no gene match. CDR3 in amino acids: CASSSRPGLGRSEQFF. In DNA form, the CDR3 reads TGTGCCAGCAGCTCAAGACCGGGACTAGGCCGCTCTGAGCAGTTCTTC. Full variable domain (remainder filled in from reference TRBV7-2 and TRBJ2-1): GAGVSQSPSNKVTEKGKDVELRCDPISGHTALYWYRQSLGQGLEFLIYFQGNSAPDKSGLPSDRFSAERTGGSVSTLTIQRTQQEDSAVYLCASSSRPGLGRSEQFFGPGTRLTVL.

The sample holds many counts of this clonotype. This rearrangement joins TRBV5-1 to TRBJ2-3; D may be TRBD2 (5 bases). The CDR3 is 16 residues long. Trimming removed 4 bases from V and 6 bases from J, with 21 bases in between. Germline V CDR1 and CDR2: SGHRS, YFSETQ. As DNA, the CDR3 is TGCGCCAGCAGCCTCGGGGTTCTGAGCGTGTTGGATACGCAGTATTTT. This sequence encodes CASSLGVLSVLDTQYF.

This chain uses TRBV11-3 with TRBJ1-5, with no clear D. The CDR3 is 18 amino acids. CDR1 and CDR2 from the germline V gene are SGHNT and YENEEA. V was clipped by 1 base and J by 1 base, with 17 bases between them. The CDR3: CASSLVVGSGRSNQPQHF. In nucleotides, the CDR3 is TGTGCCAGCAGCTTAGTGGTGGGAAGTGGAAGGAGCAATCAGCCCCAGCATTTT.

This clonotype was found many times. The chain links TRBV5-1 to TRBJ2-6; D is possibly TRBD2 (5 bases). Trimming stripped 5 bases from V and 2 bases from J, with 11 bases between. The CDR3 loop spans 15 amino acids. The germline V gene has CDR1 SGHRS and CDR2 YFSETQ. The CDR3 loop is CASSLAGTGANVLTF. DNA of the CDR3: TGCGCCAGCAGTCTGGCGGGTACTGGGGCCAACGTCCTGACTTTC.

The rearrangement links TRBV7-9 to TRBJ2-1; TRBD2 is a possible D gene (5 bases). The CDR3 contains 17 residues. Germline V gives CDR1 SEHNR, CDR2 FQNEAQ (reference sequence). The V gene lost 0 bases and the J gene lost 5 bases, with 17 bases spanning the gap. The CDR3 DNA follows: TGTGCCAGCAGCTTAGCGAGCGGTCTTCCGAAAGACAATGAGCAGTTCTTC. This translates into CASSLASGLPKDNEQFF.

The sample holds many counts of this clonotype. This chain joins TRBV10-3 and TRBJ2-3, with 12 bases lining up with TRBD2. The CDR3 extends over 13 amino acids. The junction had 2 bases not matched to a gene; V was cut back by 10 bases and J by 3 bases. Germline CDR1 ENHRY, CDR2 SYGVKD. The CDR3, as DNA: TGTGCCACCGGACTAGCGGGGACAGATACGCAGTATTTT. This sequence encodes CATGLAGTDTQYF.

This clonotype occurred many times. The chain has TRBV30 and TRBJ2-2, with 7 bases matching TRBD2. From germline, CDR1 is GTSNPN and CDR2 SVGIG (reference sequence). Trimming at V came to 5 bases and at J to 4 bases, leaving 13 bases not matched to a gene. The CDR3 has 16 amino acids. The DNA for the CDR3 is TGTGCCTGGGGGGGGGTTTCGAGCGGGCTCACCGGGGAGCTGTTTTTT. Encoded protein: CAWGGVSSGLTGELFF. The full variable domain, completed using reference TRBV30 and TRBJ2-2, is SQTIHQWPATLVQPVGSPLSLECTVEGTSNPNLYWYRQAAGRGLQLLFYSVGIGQISSEVPQNLSASRPQDRQFILSSKKLLLSDSGFYLCAWGGVSSGLTGELFFGEGSRLTVL.

This rearrangement joins TRBV6-1 to TRBJ1-4; a possible D gene is TRBD1 (5 bases). Trimming cost V 6 bases and J 6 bases, with 17 bases left between them. The CDR3 extends over 15 amino acids. Germline-derived CDR1 and CDR2 are MNHNS and SASEGT. The CDR3 bases are TGTGCCAGCAGCCGGATAGGGACGGCTGATGAAAAACTGTTTTTT. Its protein product is CASSRIGTADEKLFF.

At least ten counts were recorded for this clonotype. The rearrangement uses TRBV20-1 and TRBJ2-3, with TRBD2 as a possible D gene (5 bases). V lost 2 bases, J lost 2 bases, and 11 bases lay in between. This CDR3 has 14 residues. Germline V gene sequence: CDR1 DFQATT, CDR2 SNEGSKA (reference sequence). The CDR3 nucleotides read TGCAGTGCTAGAAGAGGGAGTATCACAGATACGCAGTATTTT. It encodes CSARRGSITDTQYF.

This clonotype was observed at least ten times. The gene calls are TRBV20-1 and TRBJ2-3; unclear D gene. V lost 0 bases and J 0 bases, leaving 13 bases between the germline ends. The CDR3 has 16 amino acids. The germline CDR1 and CDR2 sequences are DFQATT and SNEGSKA (reference sequence). The CDR3 loop is CSAREAQKSSTDTQYF. CDR3 bases: TGCAGTGCTAGAGAAGCACAGAAAAGCAGCACAGATACGCAGTATTTT.

Comment on this clonotype: A single base separates this from a much larger clone, so it may be a read error. J is TRBJ1-4 and V is TRBV6-2 or TRBV6-3; possible D gene TRBD1, 6 bases. The CDR3 is 14 amino acids. Germline V gives CDR1 MNHEY, CDR2 SVGEGT. Trimming left V 5 bases short and J 3 bases short, with 10 bases between. As DNA, the CDR3 is TGTGCCAGCAGTAGACAGGAGCCTAATGAAAAACTGTTTTTT. Its protein product is CASSRQEPNEKLFF.

The J gene is TRBJ1-4, the V gene TRBV5-1, with 7 nucleotides matching TRBD1. Per germline, CDR1 SGHRS and CDR2 YFSETQ. The V and J ends lost 0 bases and 0 bases, in that order; junction bases with no gene match: 5. The CDR3 runs to 17 residues. CDR3 bases: TGCGCCAGCAGCTTGGCCTTAGGGACAGCAACTAATGAAAAACTGTTTTTT. Residues: CASSLALGTATNEKLFF.

This clonotype was seen repeatedly, ten times or more. The rearrangement links TRBV30 to TRBJ2-7; no firm D call. This CDR3 is built from 12 residues. CDR1 and CDR2 from the germline V gene are GTSNPN and SVGIG (reference sequence). Trimming removed 0 bases at V and 6 bases at J, with 9 bases between. This CDR3 is CAWSVRRSEQYF. CDR3 sequence (DNA): TGTGCCTGGAGTGTACGTAGATCCGAGCAGTACTTC.

This clonotype was observed a few times. The chain employs TRBV7-9 and TRBJ1-5; the D gene is possibly TRBD1 (6 bases). The CDR3 has 13 residues. CDR1 and CDR2 (germline): SEHNR, FQNEAQ (reference sequence). Between the trimmed V and J ends, which lost 4 bases and 6 bases, there was a span of 10 bases. CDR3 residues: CASSSQGRQPQHF. The CDR3 bases are TGTGCCAGCAGCTCACAGGGACGTCAGCCCCAGCATTTT.

This clonotype occurred many times. This chain connects TRBV7-2 to TRBJ2-1; 13 nucleotides agree with TRBD2. CDR3 length equals 17 residues. With 5 bases clipped from V and 6 bases from J, the junction kept 10 bases outside the gene matches. Germline V CDR1 and CDR2: SGHTA, FQGNSA. CDR3 in DNA: TGTGCCAGCAGCGCCCAGGGGCGGACTAGCGGGAGCAATGAGCAGTTCTTC. Translation: CASSAQGRTSGSNEQFF.

This clonotype was counted many times. The chain is built from TRBV10-2 and TRBJ1-1; 8 bases are shared with TRBD1. Unmatched junction bases numbered 4, after V lost 3 bases and J lost 1 base. Germline CDR1 WSHSY, CDR2 SAAADI. There are 15 residues in the CDR3. DNA of the CDR3: TGCGCCAGCAGTGATCGGGGACAGGCGAACACTGAAGCTTTCTTT. Its protein is CASSDRGQANTEAFF.

This clonotype was observed many times. The chain uses TRBV12-3 or TRBV12-4 and TRBJ2-1; TRBD1 matches 8 bases. There are 16 residues in the CDR3. V lost 2 bases to trimming and J lost 7 bases; unmatched junction nucleotides: 10. As DNA, the CDR3 is TGTGCCAGCAGTTTAATAACGTACAGGGGGATGAATGAGCAGTTCTTC. This codes for CASSLITYRGMNEQFF.

In this sample, this clonotype turned up many times. The DNA of the CDR3 is TGCAGTGCTAGAGATATTCCCAGCGGGACAAATGAGCAGTTCTTC. As protein: CSARDIPSGTNEQFF. The V gene is TRBV20-1, the J gene TRBJ2-1, with D possibly matching TRBD2 (7 bases). Germline CDR1 reads DFQATT; CDR2 reads SNEGSKA (reference sequence). V lost 0 bases and J 7 bases, leaving 16 bases between the germline ends. The CDR3 is 15 amino acids.

This clonotype was counted many times. The genes are TRBV6-1 and TRBJ2-3; 10 bases map to TRBD1. This CDR3 contains 15 residues. Per germline, CDR1 MNHNS and CDR2 SASEGT. The ends lost 6 bases at V and 4 bases at J; junction bases unmatched: 7. The CDR3 here is CASRGGTGDADTQYF. The CDR3 DNA reads as TGTGCCAGCAGGGGAGGGACAGGGGATGCAGATACGCAGTATTTT.

The chain combines TRBV19 with TRBJ2-1; 9 nucleotides match TRBD1. The V gene end was trimmed by 5 bases and the J gene end by 4 bases; junction bases not matched to a gene: 9. The CDR3 contains 16 residues. Germline assignment: CDR1 LNHDA and CDR2 SQIVND (reference sequence). The CDR3 loop is CASSSWTGANYNEQFF. In DNA form, the CDR3 reads TGTGCCAGTAGTTCCTGGACAGGGGCGAATTACAATGAGCAGTTCTTC.

This clonotype turned up a few times. The chain combines TRBV25-1 with TRBJ2-7; TRBD1 is a possible D gene (6 bases). Deletions cut 3 bases from V and 3 bases from J, with 12 bases between. Germline lookup yields CDR1 MGHDK and CDR2 SYGVNS. The CDR3 covers 14 residues. The chain's CDR3 is CASSDAQGGYEQYF. For the CDR3, the DNA is TGTGCCAGCAGTGACGCACAGGGCGGCTACGAGCAGTACTTC.

This clonotype was seen many times. This rearrangement joins TRBV11-2 to TRBJ2-7, with 7 bases fitting TRBD2. The CDR3 has 15 residues. With 1 base clipped from V and 4 bases from J, the junction kept 7 bases outside the gene matches. CDR1 and CDR2 from the germline V gene are SGHAT and FQNNGV. The CDR3 protein is CASSLVFFSGYEQYF. The CDR3 region has the DNA TGTGCCAGCAGCTTAGTCTTTTTTAGCGGGTACGAGCAGTACTTC.

The table lists this clonotype with many counts. The chain has TRBV6-2 or TRBV6-3 and TRBJ2-7; D is possibly TRBD1 or TRBD2 (5 bases each). The V and J ends lost 5 bases and 7 bases respectively, with 15 bases between them. CDR3 length: 13 amino acids. The V gene's germline CDR1 is MNHEY and CDR2 SVGEGT. The CDR3 is CASSRDPGREQYF. In nucleotides, the CDR3 is TGTGCCAGCAGTAGGGACCCGGGAAGGGAGCAGTACTTC.

This clonotype was seen ten or more times. The chain's CDR3 is CASSRPGLRRDEQFF. CDR3 in DNA: TGTGCCAGCAGCCGTCCGGGACTACGACGTGATGAGCAGTTCTTC. The chain uses TRBV28 and TRBJ2-1, with 7 nucleotides matching TRBD2. V dropped 6 bases and J dropped 8; count of bases not matched to a gene: 13. This CDR3 is built from 15 residues. Germline assignment: CDR1 MDHEN and CDR2 SYDVKM.

The CDR3 nucleotides read TGTGCCAGCAGTCCCACGCTGACTAGCGGGAGCCCAGATACGCAGTATTTT. Translation: CASSPTLTSGSPDTQYF. The chain uses TRBV28 and TRBJ2-3; TRBD2 aligns across 12 bases. The CDR3 consists of 17 residues. J lost 4 bases, V lost 5 bases, and 10 bases had no gene match. Germline CDR1 and CDR2: MDHEN and SYDVKM.